The 25 T cell receptor beta chains below were found in one sample sequenced in a study of beta chain features in type 1 diabetes. General study findings and limits: Among patients with Type 1 diabetes, TCRB CDR3s were moderately but significantly shorter in every one of the four CD4+ subsets.

The whole isolated RNA underwent reverse transcription, so sequencing captured expressed TCRB transcripts. The protocol was immunoSEQ multiplex PCR, while the TCRdb copy is restricted to in-frame clones and leaves out a portion. The sample carries around 25,000 clones, about 69% recorded once. Their recognized antigens are unknown. The sample was Tregs from blood. The origin of the receptors is a man between 18 and 35 years old with type 1 diabetes.

V gene TRBV5-1 combines with J gene TRBJ2-1; D is unclear. The CDR3 contains 12 residues. Germline loops: CDR1 SGHRS, CDR2 YFSETQ. The ends were cut back, 3 bases at V and 6 bases at J, with 7 bases in the middle. The CDR3 bases are TGCGCCAGCAGCTCCCCTATCAATGAGCAGTTCTTC. It specifies CASSSPINEQFF.

V usage is TRBV5-1 and J usage is TRBJ2-5, with TRBD1 matching over 9 bases. Looked up from germline, CDR1 is SGHRS and CDR2 is YFSETQ. After removal of 3 bases from V and 5 bases from J, the junction contained 11 bases not matched to a gene. The CDR3 has 16 amino acids. CDR3 sequence reads: CASSSTGGALGETQYF. DNA of the CDR3: TGCGCCAGCAGCTCTACAGGGGGCGCCTTGGGGGAGACCCAGTACTTC.

This clone appeared a few times. The rearrangement links TRBV7-9 to TRBJ2-2; unclear D gene. V shed 6 bases and J shed 0 bases, with 5 bases lying between them. The germline V gene has CDR1 SEHNR and CDR2 FQNEAQ (reference sequence). The CDR3 contains 13 residues. The chain's CDR3 is CASRAPNTGELFF. The CDR3 DNA sequence: TGTGCCAGCAGGGCTCCGAACACCGGGGAGCTGTTTTTT.

In DNA, the CDR3 is TGTGCCAGCAGCTTAGCGGGAGGGCCGTGGGAGACCCAGTACTTC. Its protein product is CASSLAGGPWETQYF. The V and J genes are TRBV5-4 and TRBJ2-5, with 10 bases aligning to TRBD2. The germline gives CDR1 SGHNT, CDR2 YYREEE (reference sequence). Trimming at V came to 2 bases and at J to 5 bases, leaving 6 bases not matched to a gene. The CDR3 covers 15 residues.

This clone was counted between two and nine times. The chain employs TRBV11-2 and TRBJ2-1; tentative D call: TRBD2 (5 bases). The CDR3 has 12 residues. Germline V gene sequence: CDR1 SGHAT, CDR2 FQNNGV. Trimming stripped 0 bases from V and 10 bases from J, with 7 bases between. CDR3 region: CASSLDRREQFF. The CDR3, as DNA: TGTGCCAGCAGCTTAGATCGGAGGGAGCAGTTCTTC.

J is TRBJ2-1 and V is TRBV19; TRBD1 is a possible D gene (5 bases). The V and J ends lost 1 base and 10 bases respectively, with 17 bases between them. Germline loops: CDR1 LNHDA, CDR2 SQIVND (reference sequence). This CDR3 spans 15 amino acids. CDR3 amino acids: CASSIAAGPTREQFF. CDR3 coding DNA: TGTGCCAGTAGTATAGCGGCAGGGCCGACGAGAGAGCAGTTCTTC.

This chain connects TRBV5-1 to TRBJ2-7; weak D call: TRBD1 (6 bases). Germline CDR1 SGHRS, CDR2 YFSETQ. The CDR3 runs 14 residues. The V gene lost 3 bases and the J gene lost 5 bases, with 15 bases spanning the gap. This chain's CDR3 is CASSYRDLKDEQYF. The DNA for the CDR3 is TGCGCCAGCAGCTACAGGGATCTCAAGGACGAGCAGTACTTC.

The chain links TRBV7-9 to TRBJ1-6; D uncertain. CDR3 length: 12 residues. Trimming removed 1 base at V and 11 bases at J, with 6 bases between. Germline assignment: CDR1 SEHNR and CDR2 FQNEAQ (reference sequence). The CDR3 spells CASSLGGTPLHF. The CDR3 DNA follows: TGTGCCAGCAGCTTAGGAGGGACACCCCTCCACTTT.

The chain uses TRBV2 and TRBJ1-1, with 8 bases fitting TRBD1. The germline V gene has CDR1 SNHLY and CDR2 FYNNEI. Trimming at V came to 4 bases and at J to 4 bases, leaving 8 bases not matched to a gene. The CDR3 length is 15 residues. CDR3 sequence: CASSATRTGSTEAFF. The CDR3 nucleotides are TGTGCCAGCAGTGCCACGCGGACAGGGTCCACTGAAGCTTTCTTT.

This clone was counted a single time. The genes are TRBV18 and TRBJ1-1; D gene uncertain. Per germline, CDR1 KGHSH and CDR2 LQKENI. The germline V and J ends were trimmed by 1 base and 3 bases, with 15 bases remaining between them. The CDR3 is made up of 16 amino acids. The CDR3, as DNA: TGTGCCAGCTCACCACTTTATGGCGGTTCTGACACTGAAGCTTTCTTT. It encodes CASSPLYGGSDTEAFF.

This clone has a handful of counts. The J gene is TRBJ2-3, the V gene TRBV4-3, with TRBD1 matching 8 bases. The V and J ends lost 6 bases and 3 bases, in that order; junction bases with no gene match: 2. Germline V lookup: CDR1 LGHNA, CDR2 YSLEER. The CDR3 is made up of 13 amino acids. The CDR3 protein is CASRRTGTDTQYF. The CDR3 region has the DNA TGCGCCAGCAGACGGACAGGGACAGATACGCAGTATTTT.

This clone has only a few counts. The rearrangement uses TRBV19 and TRBJ2-1; 11 bases align to TRBD2. CDR1 and CDR2 (germline): LNHDA, SQIVND (reference sequence). V lost 4 bases and J lost 3; bases outside the gene matches: 5. This CDR3 is 16 amino acids long. The CDR3, as DNA: TGTGCCAGTAGTACCCCCCTAGCGGGAGGCTACAATGAGCAGTTCTTC. Translating it yields CASSTPLAGGYNEQFF. Drawing the rest from reference TRBV19 and TRBJ2-1, the complete variable domain is DGGITQSPKYLFRKEGQNVTLSCEQNLNHDAMYWYRQDPGQGLRLIYYSQIVNDFQKGDIAEGYSVSREKKESFPLTVTSAQKNPTAFYLCASSTPLAGGYNEQFFGPGTRLTVL.

J is TRBJ2-5 and V is TRBV11-2; D may be TRBD1 (5 bases). The V gene lost 2 bases and the J gene lost 7 bases, with 14 bases spanning the gap. Germline-derived CDR1 and CDR2 are SGHAT and FQNNGV. The CDR3 spans 14 residues. The DNA of the CDR3 is TGTGCCAGCAGCTTATCCCAGGGTTGGGGGACCCAGTACTTC. Protein sequence: CASSLSQGWGTQYF. Filled out from reference TRBV11-2 and TRBJ2-5, the complete variable domain reads EAGVAQSPRYKIIEKRQSVAFWCNPISGHATLYWYQQILGQGPKLLIQFQNNGVVDDSQLPKDRFSAERLKGVDSTLKIQPAKLEDSAVYLCASSLSQGWGTQYFGPGTRLLVL.

This clone was seen only a few times. The gene calls are TRBV7-2 and TRBJ2-7, with 7 nucleotides matching TRBD2. The CDR3 is made up of 16 amino acids. Trimming at V came to 5 bases and at J to 2 bases, leaving 12 bases not matched to a gene. Germline V gives CDR1 SGHTA, CDR2 FQGNSA. The CDR3 DNA reads TGTGCCAGCAGCCTGACATGGGAGGGCCTCACCTACGAGCAGTACTTC. This codes for CASSLTWEGLTYEQYF.

The V and J genes are TRBV2 and TRBJ2-2; tentative D call: TRBD2 (6 bases). Deletions cut 4 bases from V and 1 base from J, with 10 bases between. Germline-derived CDR1 and CDR2 are SNHLY and FYNNEI. The CDR3 totals 15 residues. CDR3 nucleotide sequence: TGTGCCAGCAGTGTGCGGGGTCTGAACACCGGGGAGCTGTTTTTT. Protein product: CASSVRGLNTGELFF.

The gene calls are TRBV5-6 and TRBJ1-1; no firm D call. This CDR3 is 15 amino acids long. Germline V lookup: CDR1 SGHDT, CDR2 YYEEEE. V dropped 6 bases and J dropped 1 base, with 16 bases sitting between them. CDR3 loop: CASKPRSGRNTEAFF. CDR3 bases: TGTGCCAGCAAGCCTAGGTCGGGGAGGAACACTGAAGCTTTCTTT.

The chain employs TRBV6-5 and TRBJ2-2; maybe TRBD1 (6 bases). The CDR3 runs to 14 residues. CDR1 is MNHEY, CDR2 SVGAGI, per germline. Deletions cut 7 bases from V and 4 bases from J, with 13 bases between. Here the CDR3 reads CASTPGTPTGELFF. The CDR3 DNA reads as TGTGCCAGCACCCCCGGGACACCCACCGGGGAGCTGTTTTTT.

V gene TRBV4-2 combines with J gene TRBJ2-3; TRBD2 aligns across 10 bases. J lost 2 bases, V lost 1 base, and 3 bases had no gene match. Germline V gene data show CDR1 as LGHNA and CDR2 as YNFKEQ. The CDR3 extends over 16 amino acids. CDR3 loop: CASSQASGSLTDTQYF. CDR3 bases: TGTGCCAGCAGCCAAGCTAGCGGGAGCCTCACAGATACGCAGTATTTT.

V usage is TRBV25-1 and J usage is TRBJ1-1; tentatively, D is TRBD1 (5 bases). The CDR3 loop spans 15 amino acids. V was shortened by 6 bases and J by 4 bases, with 18 bases between the two germline ends. The germline CDR1 and CDR2 sequences are MGHDK and SYGVNS. CDR3 nucleotide sequence: TGTGCCAGCAGACCACCAGGGTATCGCGGCACTGAAGCTTTCTTT. Encoded protein: CASRPPGYRGTEAFF.

The rearrangement uses TRBV7-8 and TRBJ1-5; 7 bases map to TRBD1. Losses at the gene ends were 3 bases for V and 3 bases for J; bases not matched to a gene: 5. Germline CDR1 is SGHVS and CDR2 is FQNEAQ. The CDR3 has 15 residues. The CDR3, as DNA: TGTGCCAGCAGCTTCGGGACAGCTAACAATCAGCCCCAGCATTTT. Its protein product is CASSFGTANNQPQHF.

This chain joins TRBV28 and TRBJ2-5; weak D call: TRBD2 (7 bases). The J call is in doubt because the DNA end fits TRBJ2-7 better. Germline V gene sequence: CDR1 MDHEN, CDR2 SYDVKM. CDR3 length: 14 amino acids. CDR3 in amino acids: CASSPGGLSYEQYF. CDR3 sequence (DNA): TGTGCCAGCAGCCCCGGGGGGCTCTCCTACGAGCAGTACTTC.

This clone came up a few times. The genes are TRBV2 and TRBJ2-7, with 10 bases matching TRBD2. Trimming took 4 bases from V and 2 from J; bases not matched to a gene: 11. The V gene's germline CDR1 is SNHLY and CDR2 FYNNEI. The CDR3 has 17 residues. The CDR3 loop is CASSVDLAGARTYEQYF. The CDR3 DNA follows: TGTGCCAGCAGTGTCGACCTAGCGGGGGCTCGGACCTACGAGCAGTACTTC.

The chain couples TRBV11-2 to TRBJ2-5; 10 bases are shared with TRBD2. Losses at the gene ends were 6 bases for V and 3 bases for J; bases not matched to a gene: 1. The CDR3 covers 13 residues. Germline CDR1 and CDR2: SGHAT and FQNNGV. The CDR3: CASRLAGEETQYF. The DNA of the CDR3 is TGTGCCAGCAGGCTAGCGGGAGAAGAGACCCAGTACTTC.

In this sample, this clone turned up a few times. The CDR3 DNA reads as TGTGCGACCGGGACAGGGGATGAAAAACTGTTTTTT. Amino acid sequence: CATGTGDEKLFF. V usage is TRBV10-3 and J usage is TRBJ1-4, with 10 bases fitting TRBD1. The CDR3 consists of 12 residues. CDR1 and CDR2 (germline): ENHRY, SYGVKD.

V and J are TRBV29-1 and TRBJ2-7; 9 bases map to TRBD2. Germline CDR1 SQVTM, CDR2 ANQGSEA. After removal of 6 bases from V and 0 bases from J, the junction contained 3 bases not matched to a gene. This CDR3 has 13 residues. The CDR3 region has the DNA TGCAGCGTCCTAGCGGGGCCCTCCTACGAGCAGTACTTC. Its protein is CSVLAGPSYEQYF.